These T cell receptor beta chains were read from a single sample in a study of response to subunit inactivated influenza vaccine. TCRdb called the RT-PCR reads again in MiXCR, with one record for every CDR3 protein. The sample shows about 540,000 distinct CDR3 sequences, 20% to 25% of them seen only once. These same data were also listed under a study on T cells expressing NK-cell markers.

The input for sequencing was CD4+ T cells sorted from PBMCs, taken 11 to 12 days after vaccination. These receptors originate from a man aged 45-65 years who received an inactivated influenza vaccine. Both conserved end residues are part of each CDR3. Fields, in order: V gene, J gene, D gene, CDR3 length, clone size, CDR3 DNA, CDR3 protein. The D gene is left open where the match is weak. Some rows have no size entry. The others give once, few or many, or a class for an expanded clone.

v_call: TRBV29-1
j_call: TRBJ2-5
d_call: TRBD2
cdr3_length: 14
clone_size: few
cdr3_nt: TGCAGCGCCCTCAGCGGGGGTGGCGGAGAGACCCAGTACTTC
cdr3_aa: CSALSGGGGETQYF

v_call: TRBV21-1
j_call: TRBJ2-5
d_call: .
cdr3_length: 14
clone_size: .
cdr3_nt: TGTGCCAGCAGCAAAGCAGGAAAACAAGAGACCCAGTACTTC
cdr3_aa: CASSKAGKQETQYF

v_call: TRBV20-1
j_call: TRBJ2-7
d_call: .
cdr3_length: 15
clone_size: few
cdr3_nt: TGCAGTGCTAGAGATCGGGGTTCAGGGTCCTACGAGCAGTACTTC
cdr3_aa: CSARDRGSGSYEQYF

v_call: TRBV10-3
j_call: TRBJ2-2
d_call: TRBD2
cdr3_length: 17
clone_size: few
cdr3_nt: TGTGCCATCAGTGGAGGACTAGCGGCCAGCGACACCGGGGAGCTGTTTTTT
cdr3_aa: CAISGGLAASDTGELFF

v_call: TRBV20-1
j_call: TRBJ1-2
d_call: TRBD1
cdr3_length: 16
clone_size: .
cdr3_nt: TGCAGTGCTAGAGATAGGGGACAGGGGGCGAACTATGGCTACACCTTC
cdr3_aa: CSARDRGQGANYGYTF

v_call: TRBV5-1
j_call: TRBJ1-2
d_call: TRBD1
cdr3_length: 14
clone_size: .
cdr3_nt: TGCGCCAGCAGAATAGACCAGGGGGGCTATGGCTACACCTTC
cdr3_aa: CASRIDQGGYGYTF

v_call: TRBV20-1
j_call: TRBJ1-5
d_call: .
cdr3_length: 12
clone_size: .
cdr3_nt: TGCAGTGCTCAACGTAGCAATCAGCCCCAGCATTTT
cdr3_aa: CSAQRSNQPQHF

v_call: TRBV5-1
j_call: TRBJ2-2
d_call: TRBD1
cdr3_length: 15
clone_size: few
cdr3_nt: TGCGCCAGCAGCTTGGCGGGACAGCGAGGCGGGGAGCTGTTTTTT
cdr3_aa: CASSLAGQRGGELFF

v_call: TRBV5-1
j_call: TRBJ2-3
d_call: .
cdr3_length: 16
clone_size: .
cdr3_nt: TGCGCCAGCAGCTTGTCGGGGAAGGGGGGGACAGATACGCAGTATTTT
cdr3_aa: CASSLSGKGGTDTQYF

v_call: TRBV7-2
j_call: TRBJ2-7
d_call: .
cdr3_length: 14
clone_size: few
cdr3_nt: TGTGCCAGCAGTAACCAAGGAGGGTTCTACGAGCAGTACTTC
cdr3_aa: CASSNQGGFYEQYF

v_call: TRBV4-2
j_call: TRBJ1-5
d_call: .
cdr3_length: 17
clone_size: .
cdr3_nt: TGTGCCAGCAGCCAAGACGAATCTAGGGCAGGCTATCAGCCCCAGCATTTT
cdr3_aa: CASSQDESRAGYQPQHF

v_call: TRBV19
j_call: TRBJ2-6
d_call: TRBD1
cdr3_length: 17
clone_size: .
cdr3_nt: TGTGCCAGTAGTTTGGGACAGGGTCGGATAGGGGCCAACGTCCTGACTTTC
cdr3_aa: CASSLGQGRIGANVLTF

v_call: TRBV6-5
j_call: TRBJ1-3
d_call: .
cdr3_length: 16
clone_size: few
cdr3_nt: TGTGCCAGCAGTTACTCAGAGAGGCACTCTGGAAACACCATATATTTT
cdr3_aa: CASSYSERHSGNTIYF

v_call: TRBV10-3
j_call: TRBJ1-5
d_call: .
cdr3_length: 15
clone_size: few
cdr3_nt: TGTGCCATCAGTGAGGTCTTGGACAGTAATCAGCCCCAGCATTTT
cdr3_aa: CAISEVLDSNQPQHF

v_call: TRBV15
j_call: TRBJ2-1
d_call: TRBD2
cdr3_length: 13
clone_size: .
cdr3_nt: TGTGCCACCAGCAGAGATTTGGGGGAGGGCCCGTTCTTC
cdr3_aa: CATSRDLGEGPFF

v_call: TRBV19
j_call: TRBJ1-4
d_call: .
cdr3_length: 14
clone_size: .
cdr3_nt: TGTGCCAGTAGTACCGGACCGGCGGGCGAAAAACTGTTTTTT
cdr3_aa: CASSTGPAGEKLFF

v_call: TRBV18
j_call: TRBJ1-4
d_call: TRBD1
cdr3_length: 17
clone_size: few
cdr3_nt: TGTGCCAGCTCAAGTCGTATACAGGGGTACTCCAATGAAAAACTGTTTTTT
cdr3_aa: CASSSRIQGYSNEKLFF

v_call: TRBV12-3/TRBV12-4
j_call: TRBJ1-5
d_call: TRBD1
cdr3_length: 17
clone_size: .
cdr3_nt: TGTGCCAGCAGTTTAATGGGACAGGGGAGTTGGAATCAGCCCCAGCATTTT
cdr3_aa: CASSLMGQGSWNQPQHF

v_call: TRBV7-2
j_call: TRBJ1-3
d_call: .
cdr3_length: 16
clone_size: few
cdr3_nt: TGTGCCAGCAGCTTTGGACCCCGTTCCTCTGGAAACACCATATATTTT
cdr3_aa: CASSFGPRSSGNTIYF

v_call: TRBV7-2
j_call: TRBJ2-1
d_call: .
cdr3_length: 15
clone_size: few
cdr3_nt: TGTGCCAGCAGCTTAGCCGGGGGTCGGAACAATGAGCAGTTCTTC
cdr3_aa: CASSLAGGRNNEQFF

v_call: TRBV12-3/TRBV12-4
j_call: TRBJ2-3
d_call: .
cdr3_length: 16
clone_size: .
cdr3_nt: TGTGCCAGCAGCCAGACACCAACCAGGTCCGCAGATACGCAGTATTTT
cdr3_aa: CASSQTPTRSADTQYF

v_call: TRBV5-1
j_call: TRBJ2-1
d_call: .
cdr3_length: 16
clone_size: .
cdr3_nt: TGCGCCAGCAGCTTGGCCCACAGGGCTGTTTACAATGAGCAGTTCTTC
cdr3_aa: CASSLAHRAVYNEQFF

v_call: TRBV12-3/TRBV12-4
j_call: TRBJ2-2
d_call: .
cdr3_length: 15
clone_size: .
cdr3_nt: TGTGCCAGCGCCAAGGACCTGTCAGGGACCGGGGAGCTGTTTTTT
cdr3_aa: CASAKDLSGTGELFF

v_call: TRBV12-3/TRBV12-4
j_call: TRBJ2-7
d_call: .
cdr3_length: 13
clone_size: .
cdr3_nt: TGTGCCAGCAGTTTTCAGCCGGGCTACGAGCAGTACTTC
cdr3_aa: CASSFQPGYEQYF

v_call: TRBV12-3/TRBV12-4
j_call: TRBJ2-7
d_call: TRBD2
cdr3_length: 14
clone_size: .
cdr3_nt: TGTGCCAGCAGTTTAGCGGGAGGGCCTAGGGAGCAGTACTTC
cdr3_aa: CASSLAGGPREQYF

v_call: TRBV5-1
j_call: TRBJ2-3
d_call: .
cdr3_length: 14
clone_size: few
cdr3_nt: TGCGCCAGCAGCTTCGAGCCGGGTACAGATACGCAGTATTTT
cdr3_aa: CASSFEPGTDTQYF

v_call: TRBV27
j_call: TRBJ2-3
d_call: .
cdr3_length: 17
clone_size: .
cdr3_nt: TGTGCCAGCAGTTTATTCGCGGGGAGCGGTGTAACAGATACGCAGTATTTT
cdr3_aa: CASSLFAGSGVTDTQYF

v_call: TRBV5-4
j_call: TRBJ2-1
d_call: .
cdr3_length: 14
clone_size: .
cdr3_nt: TGTGCCAGCAGCTTGGCGGTCAGGAGTAATGAGCAGTTCTTC
cdr3_aa: CASSLAVRSNEQFF

v_call: TRBV7-2
j_call: TRBJ2-7
d_call: TRBD1
cdr3_length: 15
clone_size: .
cdr3_nt: TGTGCCAGCAGCTTAAACAGGGGCAATCCCTACGAGCAGTACTTC
cdr3_aa: CASSLNRGNPYEQYF

v_call: TRBV7-8
j_call: TRBJ2-1
d_call: TRBD2
cdr3_length: 15
clone_size: .
cdr3_nt: TGTGCCAGCAGGTCGGGACTAGCAAAACACAATGAGCAGTTCTTC
cdr3_aa: CASRSGLAKHNEQFF

v_call: TRBV4-2
j_call: TRBJ2-2
d_call: TRBD2
cdr3_length: 17
clone_size: few
cdr3_nt: TGTGCCAGCAGCCAAGAAAGCGGGGCATCTGGCACCGGGGAGCTGTTTTTT
cdr3_aa: CASSQESGASGTGELFF

v_call: TRBV4-3
j_call: TRBJ2-3
d_call: .
cdr3_length: 14
clone_size: .
cdr3_nt: TGCGCCAGCAGCCAAGAAAAGGGTTCAGATACGCAGTATTTT
cdr3_aa: CASSQEKGSDTQYF

v_call: TRBV10-3
j_call: TRBJ2-7
d_call: .
cdr3_length: 13
clone_size: .
cdr3_nt: TGTGCCATCAGTGGTGGGGGAAACTACGAGCAGTACTTC
cdr3_aa: CAISGGGNYEQYF

v_call: TRBV20-1
j_call: TRBJ2-5
d_call: TRBD2
cdr3_length: 14
clone_size: once
cdr3_nt: TGCAGTGGCTTCGCGGGGGGGATACAAGAGACCCAGTACTTC
cdr3_aa: CSGFAGGIQETQYF

v_call: TRBV20-1
j_call: TRBJ2-1
d_call: TRBD2
cdr3_length: 16
clone_size: .
cdr3_nt: TGCAGTGCTAGAAACCTAGCGGGGGGCGGGTACAATGAGCAGTTCTTC
cdr3_aa: CSARNLAGGGYNEQFF

v_call: TRBV28
j_call: TRBJ1-2
d_call: .
cdr3_length: 14
clone_size: few
cdr3_nt: TGTGCCAGTGCCCCGGGACCGATCAACTATGGCTACACCTTC
cdr3_aa: CASAPGPINYGYTF

v_call: TRBV4-3
j_call: TRBJ1-6
d_call: .
cdr3_length: 13
clone_size: many
cdr3_nt: TGCGCCAGCAGCCAGGGCCCAAGGGCACCCCTCCACTTT
cdr3_aa: CASSQGPRAPLHF

v_call: TRBV11-2
j_call: TRBJ2-4
d_call: TRBD2
cdr3_length: 16
clone_size: .
cdr3_nt: TGTGCCAGCAGCTTAACGCCTAGCGGGAGTTATGCTATTCAGTACTTC
cdr3_aa: CASSLTPSGSYAIQYF

v_call: TRBV20-1
j_call: TRBJ2-3
d_call: TRBD2
cdr3_length: 15
clone_size: few
cdr3_nt: TGCAGTGCTAGACGGGCGGGAGGGCCATCAGATACGCAGTATTTT
cdr3_aa: CSARRAGGPSDTQYF

v_call: TRBV30
j_call: TRBJ2-1
d_call: .
cdr3_length: 14
clone_size: .
cdr3_nt: TGTGCCTGGAGCCGGGGACGACTTTACAATGAGCAGTTCTTC
cdr3_aa: CAWSRGRLYNEQFF

v_call: TRBV5-4
j_call: TRBJ1-2
d_call: .
cdr3_length: 14
clone_size: few
cdr3_nt: TGTGCCAGCAGCTTGCCAGAATCGCGGTATGGCTACACCTTC
cdr3_aa: CASSLPESRYGYTF